Presented here are 21 T cell receptor beta chains from one specimen sequenced in a study of blood T cells in healthy people across ages. Combining a sample-barcoded 5' primer with a J-beta primer mix, a second PCR ran for 7 to 11 cycles. TCRdb re-called the 5' RACE reads through MiXCR, storing one row per CDR3 protein. The sample consists of roughly 500,000 distinct CDR3 sequences, less than 25% of them appearing once. The same specimen was also included in a second study, on T cells of mothers and their children.

The sample consisted of blood. The receptor set was obtained from a boy aged 10-17 years in good health.

This chain joins TRBV29-1 and TRBJ1-2; 7 nucleotides line up with TRBD1. Trimming took 4 bases from V and 2 from J; bases not matched to a gene: 10. Per germline, CDR1 SQVTM and CDR2 ANQGSEA. CDR3 size: 15 residues. The chain's CDR3 is CSVGQGPISNYGYTF. The DNA of the CDR3 is TGCAGCGTTGGACAGGGCCCCATATCCAACTATGGCTACACCTTC.

About this clonotype itself: The junction departs from germline at one end; a sequencing error may be responsible. The chain is built from TRBV7-8 and TRBJ2-6, with D maybe TRBD1 (6 bases). The V gene's germline CDR1 is SGHVS and CDR2 FQNEAQ. The CDR3 covers 16 residues. CDR3 amino acids: CASLSQGRSGANVLTF. CDR3 sequence (DNA): TGCGCCAGCCTCTCACAGGGCCGCTCTGGGGCCAACGTCCTGACTTTC.

The J gene is TRBJ2-2, the V gene TRBV29-1; no clear D gene. Trimming pared 2 bases from V and 1 base from J, leaving 5 bases between. The germline CDR1 and CDR2 sequences are SQVTM and ANQGSEA. The CDR3 contains 13 residues. CDR3 in DNA: TGCAGCGTTGAAAGGAGGAACACCGGGGAGCTGTTTTTT. This codes for CSVERRNTGELFF.

The chain is built from TRBV4-3 and TRBJ2-5, with 10 nucleotides matching TRBD1. Trimming cost V 5 bases and J 3 bases; bases outside gene matches: 6. The CDR3 has 15 residues. From germline, CDR1 is LGHNA and CDR2 YSLEER. CDR3 sequence reads: CASSERDRGKETQYF. The CDR3 DNA reads as TGCGCCAGCAGCGAACGGGACAGGGGAAAAGAGACCCAGTACTTC.

This clonotype showed up many times. In DNA, the CDR3 is TGCAGTGCTAGACAGGGCGCCATCTACGAGCAGTACTTC. As protein: CSARQGAIYEQYF. The genes are TRBV20-1 and TRBJ2-7; TRBD1 might be the D (5 bases). V shed 2 bases and J shed 3 bases, with 11 bases lying between them. Germline V gene lookup returns CDR1 DFQATT and CDR2 SNEGSKA (reference sequence). There are 13 residues in the CDR3.

V gene TRBV20-1 combines with J gene TRBJ2-7; D perhaps matches TRBD2 (5 bases). V was pared by 5 bases and J by 3 bases, with 20 bases between. This CDR3 comprises 15 residues. The V gene's germline CDR1 is DFQATT and CDR2 SNEGSKA (reference sequence). CDR3 in amino acids: CSALDGASGFYEQYF. CDR3 in DNA: TGCAGTGCTTTAGATGGTGCGAGCGGTTTCTACGAGCAGTACTTC.

The J gene is TRBJ2-7, the V gene TRBV7-8; TRBD1 matches 11 bases. The length of the CDR3 is 16 residues. CDR1 is SGHVS, CDR2 FQNEAQ, per germline. Unmatched junction bases numbered 9, after V lost 5 bases and J lost 3 bases. The DNA for the CDR3 is TGTGCCAGCAGCCTCCGGGACAGGGGGTTAGACTACGAGCAGTACTTC. This translates into CASSLRDRGLDYEQYF. The whole variable domain, filled in from reference TRBV7-8 and TRBJ2-7, reads GAGVSQSPRYKVAKRGQDVALRCDPISGHVSLFWYQQALGQGPEFLTYFQNEAQLDKSGLPSDRFFAERPEGSVSTLKIQRTQQEDSAVYLCASSLRDRGLDYEQYFGPGTRLTVT.

J is TRBJ1-4 and V is TRBV7-2; D may be TRBD1 (6 bases). The germline CDR1 and CDR2 sequences are SGHTA and FQGNSA. The V and J ends lost 3 bases and 7 bases respectively, with 12 bases between them. CDR3 length: 14 amino acids. Written as DNA, the CDR3 is TGTGCCAGCAGCTTGGGACATCGTGGTGAAAAACTGTTTTTT. Its translation: CASSLGHRGEKLFF.

This sequence joins TRBV5-1 and TRBJ2-7, with 9 nucleotides matching TRBD1. The germline V gene encodes CDR1 SGHRS and CDR2 YFSETQ. The CDR3 is 15 amino acids. V shed 4 bases, J shed 5 bases, and the junction held 10 bases outside the gene matches. Written as DNA, the CDR3 is TGCGCCAGCAGCCCGGGGGACAGGGATAATAACGAGCAGTACTTC. This gives the protein CASSPGDRDNNEQYF.

The chain recombines TRBV4-3 with TRBJ2-5; D is unclear. The DNA end lines up better with TRBJ2-1; the J call may be wrong. The germline V gene encodes CDR1 LGHNA and CDR2 YSLEER. This CDR3 is built from 12 residues. The CDR3 DNA is TGCGCCAGCAGTAAACGTAGGAATGAGCAGTTCTTC. It is translated as CASSKRRNEQFF.

In this sample, this clonotype turned up a few times. V is TRBV6-5 and J is TRBJ1-1; 7 bases match TRBD1. CDR1 MNHEY and CDR2 SVGAGI come from the germline V gene. This CDR3 contains 13 residues. The trim removed 7 bases at V and 6 bases at J, leaving 8 bases unmatched. The DNA of the CDR3 is TGTGCCAGCACCGCCTCCGGGACAGCTGAAGCTTTCTTT. Its translation is CASTASGTAEAFF.

This clonotype was picked up a small number of times. The CDR3 DNA sequence: TGTGCCAGCAGTTCCACCGGGACAGGGAGGTCAGATACGCAGTATTTT. It is translated as CASSSTGTGRSDTQYF. The rearrangement uses TRBV6-2 or TRBV6-3 and TRBJ2-3; TRBD1 aligns across 9 bases. Trimming cost V 4 bases and J 4 bases; bases outside gene matches: 9. This CDR3 contains 16 residues. Germline V gene lookup returns CDR1 MNHEY and CDR2 SVGEGT.

This chain uses TRBV12-3 or TRBV12-4 with TRBJ2-3; possibly TRBD1 or TRBD2 for D (5 bases each). This CDR3 is 15 amino acids long. V was shortened by 3 bases and J by 4 bases, with 14 bases between the two germline ends. In DNA form, the CDR3 reads TGTGCCAGCAGTTTTCGGGGCGGGTTCCCAGATACGCAGTATTTT. Its translation is CASSFRGGFPDTQYF.

The sample holds a few counts of this clonotype. The CDR3 protein is CSVEQGALDGYTF. The CDR3 DNA follows: TGCAGCGTTGAGCAGGGGGCCCTAGATGGCTACACCTTC. The chain carries TRBV29-1 and TRBJ1-2, with 8 nucleotides matching TRBD1. The CDR3 has 13 residues. The germline V gene encodes CDR1 SQVTM and CDR2 ANQGSEA. V gave up 3 bases and J gave up 6 bases; unmatched junction bases: 6.

The V call is TRBV7-3, the J call TRBJ2-2; D gene uncertain. V lost 5 bases, J lost 5 bases, and 9 bases lay in between. CDR1 is SGHTA, CDR2 FQGTGA, per germline. This CDR3 is 13 amino acids long. CDR3 amino acids: CASSVDGTGELFF. CDR3 bases: TGTGCCAGCAGCGTCGACGGAACCGGGGAGCTGTTTTTT.

This clonotype appeared a few times. The chain has TRBV13 and TRBJ2-5; 7 positions agree with TRBD2. With 3 bases clipped from V and 5 bases from J, the junction kept 6 bases outside the gene matches. The V gene's germline CDR1 is PRHDT and CDR2 FYEKMQ (reference sequence). The CDR3 has 14 residues. The CDR3 sequence is CASSFGGSPETQYF. CDR3 nucleotide sequence: TGTGCCAGCAGCTTCGGCGGGAGCCCGGAGACCCAGTACTTC.

This clonotype turned up a few times. The rearrangement links TRBV7-2 to TRBJ2-7; tentatively, D is TRBD2 (5 bases). There are 14 residues in the CDR3. V shed 3 bases and J shed 1 base, with 10 bases lying between them. CDR1 and CDR2 (germline): SGHTA, FQGNSA. The DNA of the CDR3 is TGTGCCAGCAGCTTCGTGGAGCGGTCCTACGAGCAGTACTTC. As protein: CASSFVERSYEQYF. Based on the CDR3 plus reference TRBV7-2 and TRBJ2-7, the full variable domain is GAGVSQSPSNKVTEKGKDVELRCDPISGHTALYWYRQSLGQGLEFLIYFQGNSAPDKSGLPSDRFSAERTGGSVSTLTIQRTQQEDSAVYLCASSFVERSYEQYFGPGTRLTVT.

This clonotype was found a few times. The chain links TRBV28 to TRBJ1-1; TRBD1 is a possible D gene (5 bases). Trimming left V 5 bases short and J 3 bases short, with 19 bases between. This CDR3 spans 16 amino acids. Germline V lookup: CDR1 MDHEN, CDR2 SYDVKM. CDR3 amino acids: CASSPPRGGGDTEAFF. In nucleotides, the CDR3 is TGTGCCAGCAGTCCCCCGCGGGGGGGAGGAGACACTGAAGCTTTCTTT.

The chain is built from TRBV2 and TRBJ2-1; TRBD2 matches at 10 bases. Germline V CDR1 and CDR2: SNHLY, FYNNEI. The CDR3 extends over 18 amino acids. The junction had 8 bases not matched to a gene; V was cut back by 3 bases and J by 0 bases. CDR3 sequence reads: CASSEGLAGVSSYNEQFF. The CDR3 coding sequence is TGTGCCAGCAGTGAGGGCCTAGCGGGGGTTAGCTCCTACAATGAGCAGTTCTTC.

The table lists this clonotype with a few counts. The V call is TRBV29-1, the J call TRBJ2-7, with D unclear. The CDR3 length is 11 residues. CDR1 and CDR2 from the germline V gene are SQVTM and ANQGSEA. The germline V and J ends were trimmed by 2 bases and 4 bases, with 6 bases remaining between them. The CDR3 region has the DNA TGCAGCGTTGAAAGAGCTTACGAGCAGTACTTC. Amino acid sequence: CSVERAYEQYF.

This clonotype was found a few times. DNA of the CDR3: TGCAGCGTTGAGGCGACAAACAATGAGCAGTTCTTC. Residues: CSVEATNNEQFF. The J gene is TRBJ2-1, the V gene TRBV29-1; D not resolved. V was clipped by 3 bases and J by 5 bases, with 8 bases between them. CDR3 length: 12 amino acids. Germline V gives CDR1 SQVTM, CDR2 ANQGSEA.